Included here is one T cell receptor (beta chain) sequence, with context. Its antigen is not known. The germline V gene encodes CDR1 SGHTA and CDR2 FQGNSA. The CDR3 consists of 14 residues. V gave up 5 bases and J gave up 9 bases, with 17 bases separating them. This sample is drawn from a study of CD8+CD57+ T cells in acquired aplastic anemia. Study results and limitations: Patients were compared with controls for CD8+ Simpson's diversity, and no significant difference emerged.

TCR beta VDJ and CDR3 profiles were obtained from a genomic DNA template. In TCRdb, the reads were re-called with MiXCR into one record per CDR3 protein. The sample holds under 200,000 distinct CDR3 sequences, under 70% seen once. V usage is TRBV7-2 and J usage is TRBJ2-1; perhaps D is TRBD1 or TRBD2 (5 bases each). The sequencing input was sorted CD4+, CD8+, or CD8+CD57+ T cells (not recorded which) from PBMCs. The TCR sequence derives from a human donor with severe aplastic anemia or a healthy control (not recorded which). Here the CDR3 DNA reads TGTGCCAGCAGCCCCGAGGGGCGAGGGGCTGAGCAGTTCTTC. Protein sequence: CASSPEGRGAEQFF.